The 21 T cell receptor beta chains below come from one sample, sequenced in a study of blood T cell repertoires in COVID-19. Measured with immunoSEQ multiplex PCR; TCRdb has only the in-frame clones, and not every one. Counted here are fewer than 110,000 clones, under 90% occurring once; the ten biggest clones make up roughly 13%. The sequenced sample was peripheral blood. These receptors were collected from a human donor in a cohort sampled during active or convalescent COVID-19.

This chain joins TRBV3-1 (or the pseudogene TRBV3-2) and TRBJ1-5; possible D gene TRBD1, 5 bases. This CDR3 comprises 16 residues. From germline, CDR1 is LGHDT and CDR2 YNNKEL (reference sequence). The V end was cut by 1 base, the J end by 2 bases, with 12 bases between. CDR3 amino acids: CASSQGGGGRNQPQHF. CDR3 coding DNA: TGTGCCAGCAGCCAAGGGGGCGGGGGACGCAATCAGCCCCAGCATTTT.

J is TRBJ2-1 and V is TRBV9; D gene unclear. Germline lookup yields CDR1 SGDLS and CDR2 YYNGEE. V lost 1 base and J 6 bases, leaving 8 bases between the germline ends. This CDR3 contains 13 residues. CDR3 DNA sequence: TGTGCCAGCAGCGTATCCTCCCCCAATGAGCAGTTCTTC. The encoded protein is CASSVSSPNEQFF.

V and J are TRBV7-9 and TRBJ2-2; no firm D call. The CDR3 is 14 amino acids. Trimming took off 3 bases at V and 1 base at J, with 6 bases between the two ends. Germline lookup yields CDR1 SEHNR and CDR2 FQNEAQ (reference sequence). CDR3 sequence: CASSLAQNTGELFF. The CDR3 nucleotides read TGTGCCAGCAGCTTGGCACAGAACACCGGGGAGCTGTTTTTT.

In DNA, the CDR3 is TGTGCCAGCCGGACAGCCACAACAACTAATGAAAAACTGTTTTTT. Amino acids: CASRTATTTNEKLFF. The chain couples TRBV6-5 to TRBJ1-4; D is possibly TRBD1 (6 bases). Germline CDR1 and CDR2: MNHEY and SVGAGI. This CDR3 comprises 15 residues. Trimming removed 8 bases from V and 0 bases from J, with 13 bases in between.

This chain joins TRBV11-1 and TRBJ2-5, with 7 bases identical to TRBD2. The CDR3 totals 16 residues. Germline-derived CDR1 and CDR2 are SGHAT and FQDESV (reference sequence). Unmatched junction bases numbered 10, after V lost 1 base and J lost 5 bases. The CDR3 bases are TGTGCCAGCAGCTTAGTGATCGGAGCGGGGACGGAGACCCAGTACTTC. Encoded protein: CASSLVIGAGTETQYF. Full variable domain (rest looked up from reference TRBV11-1 and TRBJ2-5): EAEVAQSPRYKITEKSQAVAFWCDPISGHATLYWYRQILGQGPELLVQFQDESVVDDSQLPKDRFSAERLKGVDSTLKIQPAELGDSAMYLCASSLVIGAGTETQYFGPGTRLLVL.

The V gene is TRBV3-1 (or the pseudogene TRBV3-2), the J gene TRBJ1-1, with D possibly being TRBD1 (6 bases). Per the germline V gene, CDR1 is LGHDT and CDR2 is YNNKEL (reference sequence). The length of the CDR3 is 17 residues. V lost 3 bases to trimming and J lost 1 base, with 18 bases between them. The CDR3 protein is CASSHYPLRDKNTEAFF. The CDR3, as DNA: TGTGCCAGCAGCCACTATCCGCTCCGGGACAAGAACACTGAAGCTTTCTTT.

This chain connects TRBV29-1 to TRBJ1-6, with D uncertain. Germline V gene data show CDR1 as SQVTM and CDR2 as ANQGSEA. This CDR3 spans 12 amino acids. V was clipped by 8 bases and J by 0 bases, with 5 bases between them. The CDR3 spells CSYSSYNSPLHF. The CDR3 DNA sequence: TGCAGCTACAGCTCCTATAATTCACCCCTCCACTTT.

The J gene is TRBJ2-7, the V gene TRBV5-4; TRBD2 matches at 10 bases. This CDR3 spans 15 amino acids. After removal of 0 bases from V and 3 bases from J, the junction contained 3 bases not matched to a gene. CDR1 SGHNT and CDR2 YYREEE come from the germline V gene (reference sequence). The CDR3 coding sequence is TGTGCCAGCAGCTTGGGGACTAGCGGCCACTACGAGCAGTACTTC. This sequence encodes CASSLGTSGHYEQYF.

This sequence joins TRBV19 and TRBJ1-4; D call uncertain. V dropped 6 bases and J dropped 2 bases, with 13 bases sitting between them. Germline CDR1 and CDR2: LNHDA and SQIVND (reference sequence). CDR3 length: 15 amino acids. CDR3 bases: TGTGCCAGTAGCTTGGCAGGAGGGACTAATGAAAAACTGTTTTTT. This sequence encodes CASSLAGGTNEKLFF.

The rearrangement joins TRBV2 to TRBJ2-1, with TRBD1 matching over 10 bases. The CDR3 runs 17 residues. V gave up 5 bases and J gave up 6 bases; unmatched junction bases: 13. In germline, CDR1 is SNHLY, CDR2 FYNNEI. CDR3 DNA: TGTGCCAGCAGTTCAACCAATGACAGGGGGCTTCCCAATGAGCAGTTCTTC. Protein product: CASSSTNDRGLPNEQFF.

V usage is TRBV6-5 and J usage is TRBJ2-3; 11 bases are a match to TRBD2. V shed 7 bases and J 1 base; nucleotides not matched to a gene: 1. The CDR3 spans 14 residues. Per the germline V gene, CDR1 is MNHEY and CDR2 is SVGAGI. The CDR3 reads CASTGLAGTDTQYF. The CDR3 DNA reads TGTGCCAGCACGGGACTAGCGGGCACAGATACGCAGTATTTT.

This clone appeared once. J is TRBJ1-4 and V is TRBV30, with unresolved D. The germline CDR1 and CDR2 sequences are GTSNPN and SVGIG (reference sequence). CDR3 length: 15 residues. With 1 base removed from V and 4 bases from J, the gap between germline ends came to 13 bases. CDR3: CAWSEETTSNEKLFF. Here the CDR3 DNA reads TGTGCCTGGAGTGAAGAGACTACAAGTAATGAAAAACTGTTTTTT.

The chain employs TRBV11-2 and TRBJ2-1, with 10 bases aligning to TRBD1. The CDR3 covers 15 residues. In germline, CDR1 is SGHAT, CDR2 FQNNGV. Trimming took 6 bases from V and 4 from J; bases not matched to a gene: 6. CDR3 DNA sequence: TGTGCCAGCAGGGGGCCGGGACAGGGGTACAATGAGCAGTTCTTC. It translates to CASRGPGQGYNEQFF.

The sample holds a few counts of this clone. Distinct nucleotide sequences in the sample also encode this CDR3. This rearrangement joins TRBV7-9 to TRBJ2-1, with 9 bases identical to TRBD1. Germline CDR1 SEHNR, CDR2 FQNEAQ (reference sequence). V trimming: 5 bases; J trimming: 7 bases; junction bases outside the gene matches: 6. The CDR3 runs 14 residues. CDR3 region: CASSLRGQGNEQFF. In DNA, the CDR3 is TGTGCCAGCAGCCTAAGAGGACAGGGGAATGAGCAGTTCTTC.

The chain recombines TRBV19 with TRBJ2-2; maybe TRBD2 (5 bases). Germline loops: CDR1 LNHDA, CDR2 SQIVND (reference sequence). V was trimmed by 3 bases and J by 4 bases, leaving 12 bases between them. This CDR3 has 15 residues. The CDR3 is CASSMRRVGTGELFF. The CDR3 DNA reads as TGTGCCAGTAGTATGCGGCGGGTTGGCACCGGGGAGCTGTTTTTT.

The chain uses TRBV24-1 and TRBJ1-4; TRBD1 aligns across 7 bases. The germline gives CDR1 KGHDR, CDR2 SFDVKD. V gave up 2 bases and J gave up 4 bases; unmatched junction bases: 9. There are 17 residues in the CDR3. The CDR3 loop is CATSDSPSTGVNEKLFF. As DNA, the CDR3 is TGTGCCACCAGTGATTCTCCATCCACAGGGGTTAATGAAAAACTGTTTTTT.

The chain recombines TRBV15 with TRBJ1-1, with a possible D match to TRBD1 (6 bases). CDR3 size: 13 residues. Germline CDR1 reads LNHNV; CDR2 reads YYDKDF (reference sequence). V was shortened by 5 bases and J by 4 bases, with 11 bases between the two germline ends. CDR3 DNA: TGTGCCACCAGCCCGAGGGGGAGCACTGAAGCTTTCTTT. This translates into CATSPRGSTEAFF.

This sequence joins TRBV21-1 and TRBJ1-4; the listed D gene, TRBD1, was not tested against the DNA. TRBV21-1 constitutes a pseudogene. The CDR3 spans 13 residues. CDR3 DNA: TGTGCCAGCAGTCCCCCTGGCAATGAAAAACTGTTTTTT. This gives the protein CASSPPGNEKLFF.

The chain is built from TRBV18 and TRBJ1-3, with TRBD1 matching over 11 bases. This CDR3 is 17 amino acids long. CDR1 and CDR2 from the germline V gene are KGHSH and LQKENI. V dropped 1 base and J dropped 3; count of bases not matched to a gene: 5. CDR3 in amino acids: CASSPLDRGLFGNTIYF. The DNA of the CDR3 is TGTGCCAGCTCACCACTGGACAGGGGGCTCTTTGGAAACACCATATATTTT.

This chain links TRBV5-1 with TRBJ2-3, with 11 nucleotides matching TRBD2. The CDR3 length is 16 residues. CDR1 and CDR2 (germline): SGHRS, YFSETQ. Trimming at V came to 6 bases and at J to 8 bases, leaving 14 bases not matched to a gene. The DNA of the CDR3 is TGCGCCAGCACCTCGTCTCTAGCGGGGGGTTTAGTTACGCAGTATTTT. This gives the protein CASTSSLAGGLVTQYF.

This clone was seen just once. V and J are TRBV4-1 and TRBJ2-7, with a weak D call TRBD2 (7 bases). Germline CDR1 is MGHRA and CDR2 is YSYEKL. Trimming cost V 4 bases and J 3 bases, with 16 bases left between them. The CDR3 is made up of 15 amino acids. The CDR3 sequence is CASSPLKGGLYEQYF. The CDR3 bases are TGCGCCAGCAGCCCGTTAAAGGGGGGGCTCTACGAGCAGTACTTC.